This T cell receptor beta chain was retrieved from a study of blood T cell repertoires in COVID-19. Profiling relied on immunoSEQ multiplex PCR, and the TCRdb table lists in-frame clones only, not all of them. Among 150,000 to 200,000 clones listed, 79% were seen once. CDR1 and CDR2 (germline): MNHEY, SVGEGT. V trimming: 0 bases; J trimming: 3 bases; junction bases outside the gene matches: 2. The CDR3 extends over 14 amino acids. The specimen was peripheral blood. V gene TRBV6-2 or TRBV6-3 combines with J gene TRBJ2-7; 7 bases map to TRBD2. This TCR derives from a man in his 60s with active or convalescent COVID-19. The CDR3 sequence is CASSYSPSGYEQYF. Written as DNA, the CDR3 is TGTGCCAGCAGTTACTCGCCTAGCGGCTACGAGCAGTACTTC.